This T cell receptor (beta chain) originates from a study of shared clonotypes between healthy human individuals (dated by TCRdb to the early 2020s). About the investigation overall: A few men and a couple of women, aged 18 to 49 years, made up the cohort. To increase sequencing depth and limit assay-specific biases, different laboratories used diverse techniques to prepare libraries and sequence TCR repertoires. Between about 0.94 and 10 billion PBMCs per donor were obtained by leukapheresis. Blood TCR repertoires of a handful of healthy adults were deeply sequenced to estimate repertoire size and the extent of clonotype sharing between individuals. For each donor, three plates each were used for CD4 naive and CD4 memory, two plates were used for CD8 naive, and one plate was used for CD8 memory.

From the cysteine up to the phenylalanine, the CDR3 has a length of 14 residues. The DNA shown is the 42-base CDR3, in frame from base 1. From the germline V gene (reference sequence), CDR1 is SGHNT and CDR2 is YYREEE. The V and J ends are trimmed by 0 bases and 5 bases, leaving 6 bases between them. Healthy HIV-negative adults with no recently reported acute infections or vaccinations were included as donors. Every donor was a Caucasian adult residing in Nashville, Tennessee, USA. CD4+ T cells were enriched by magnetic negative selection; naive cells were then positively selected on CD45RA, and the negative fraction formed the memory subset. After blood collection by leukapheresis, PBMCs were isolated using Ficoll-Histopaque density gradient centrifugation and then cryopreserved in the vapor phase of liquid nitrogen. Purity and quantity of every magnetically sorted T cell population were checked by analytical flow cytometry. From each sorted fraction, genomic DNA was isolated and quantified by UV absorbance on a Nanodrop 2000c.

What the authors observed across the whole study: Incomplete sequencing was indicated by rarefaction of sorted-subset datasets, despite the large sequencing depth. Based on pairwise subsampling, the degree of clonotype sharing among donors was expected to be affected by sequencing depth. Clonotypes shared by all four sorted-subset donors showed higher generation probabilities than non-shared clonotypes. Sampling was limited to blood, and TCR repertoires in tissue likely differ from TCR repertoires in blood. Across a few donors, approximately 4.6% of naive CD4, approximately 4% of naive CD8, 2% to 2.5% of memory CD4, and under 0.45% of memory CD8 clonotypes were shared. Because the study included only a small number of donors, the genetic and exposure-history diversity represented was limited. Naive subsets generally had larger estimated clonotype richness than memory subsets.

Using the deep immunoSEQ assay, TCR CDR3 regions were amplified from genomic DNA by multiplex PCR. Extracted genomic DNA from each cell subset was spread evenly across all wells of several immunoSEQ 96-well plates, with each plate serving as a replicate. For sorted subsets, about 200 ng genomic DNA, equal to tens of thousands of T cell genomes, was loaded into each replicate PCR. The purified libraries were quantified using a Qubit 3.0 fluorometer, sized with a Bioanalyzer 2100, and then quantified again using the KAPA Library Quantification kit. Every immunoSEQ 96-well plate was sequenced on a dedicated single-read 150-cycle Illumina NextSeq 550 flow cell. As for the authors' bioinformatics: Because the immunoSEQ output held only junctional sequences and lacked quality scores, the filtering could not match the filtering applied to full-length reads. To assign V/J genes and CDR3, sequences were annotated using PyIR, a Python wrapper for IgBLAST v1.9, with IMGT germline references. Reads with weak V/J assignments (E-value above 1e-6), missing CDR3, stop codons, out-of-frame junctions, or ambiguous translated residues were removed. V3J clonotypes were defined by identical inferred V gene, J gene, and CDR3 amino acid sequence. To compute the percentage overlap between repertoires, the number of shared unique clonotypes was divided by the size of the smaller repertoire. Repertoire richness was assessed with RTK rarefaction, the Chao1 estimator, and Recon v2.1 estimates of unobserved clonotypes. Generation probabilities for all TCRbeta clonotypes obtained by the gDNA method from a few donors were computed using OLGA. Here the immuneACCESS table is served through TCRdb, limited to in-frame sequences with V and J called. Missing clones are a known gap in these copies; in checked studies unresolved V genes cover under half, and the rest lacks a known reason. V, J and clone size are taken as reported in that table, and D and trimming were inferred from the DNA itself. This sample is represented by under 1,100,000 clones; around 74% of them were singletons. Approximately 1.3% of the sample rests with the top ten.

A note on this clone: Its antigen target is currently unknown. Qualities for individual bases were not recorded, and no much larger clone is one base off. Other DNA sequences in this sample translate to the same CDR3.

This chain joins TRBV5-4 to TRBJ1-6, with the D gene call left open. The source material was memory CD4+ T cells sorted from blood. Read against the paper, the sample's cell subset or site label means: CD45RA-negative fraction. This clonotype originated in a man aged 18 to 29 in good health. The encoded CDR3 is CASSLARDNSPLHF. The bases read TGTGCCAGCAGCTTGGCAAGGGATAATTCACCCCTCCACTTT.